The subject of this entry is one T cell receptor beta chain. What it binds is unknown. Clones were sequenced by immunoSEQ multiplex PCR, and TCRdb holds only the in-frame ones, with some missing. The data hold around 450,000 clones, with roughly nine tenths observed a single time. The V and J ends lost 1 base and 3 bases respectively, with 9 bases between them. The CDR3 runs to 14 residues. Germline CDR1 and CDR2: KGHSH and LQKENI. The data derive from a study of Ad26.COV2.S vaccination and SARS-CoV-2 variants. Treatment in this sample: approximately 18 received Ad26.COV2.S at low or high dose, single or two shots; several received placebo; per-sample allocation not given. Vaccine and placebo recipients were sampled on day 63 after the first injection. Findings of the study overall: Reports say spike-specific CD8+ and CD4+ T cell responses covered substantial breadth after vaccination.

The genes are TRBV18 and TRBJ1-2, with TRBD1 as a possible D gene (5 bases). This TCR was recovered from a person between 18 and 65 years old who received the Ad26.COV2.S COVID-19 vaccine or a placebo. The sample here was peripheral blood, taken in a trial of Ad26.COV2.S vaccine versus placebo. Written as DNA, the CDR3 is TGTGCCAGCTCACCACAGGGGCGAGACTATGGCTACACCTTC. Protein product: CASSPQGRDYGYTF.